The next 32 T cell receptor beta chains were all read from a single sample in a study of OX40 agonist ivuxolimab in advanced cancers. Receptor libraries were prepared by the immunoSEQ multiplex PCR assay. TCRdb took over this immuneACCESS table, retaining in-frame rearrangements with V and J assigned. Such tables are incomplete; in checked studies, under half of the missing clones stem from an unresolved V gene, and the remainder is unexplained. Present in this sample are around 89,000 clones, about nine tenths of which were seen just once. Over 0.65% of the sample rests with the top ten. Sequenced here: CD4+ or CD8+ T cells sorted from blood, sampled in a trial of the OX40 agonist ivuxolimab. These receptors were collected from an adult with an advanced solid tumor such as melanoma, head and neck, liver or kidney cancer.

The chain joins TRBV19 to TRBJ2-1; D unclear. Trimming removed 3 bases at V and 2 bases at J, with 8 bases between. The CDR3 has 14 residues. The germline V gene encodes CDR1 LNHDA and CDR2 SQIVND (reference sequence). CDR3 DNA: TGTGCCAGTAGTATCGGGCACCCCTACAATGAGCAGTTCTTC. It codes for CASSIGHPYNEQFF.

V usage is TRBV2 and J usage is TRBJ1-1; 10 nucleotides line up with TRBD1. The CDR3 runs 15 residues. V shed 4 bases, J shed 5 bases, and the junction held 7 bases outside the gene matches. In germline, CDR1 is SNHLY, CDR2 FYNNEI. This CDR3 reads CASSGQGAPGTEAFF. CDR3 DNA sequence: TGTGCCAGCAGTGGACAGGGGGCCCCTGGAACTGAAGCTTTCTTT.

The chain recombines TRBV6-6 with TRBJ2-1, with TRBD1 identical over 9 bases. CDR3 size: 13 residues. The germline gives CDR1 MNHNY, CDR2 SVGAGI (reference sequence). V lost 9 bases to trimming and J lost 5 bases; unmatched junction nucleotides: 5. The DNA for the CDR3 is TGTGCCAGTAGGGGACAGGGAAACAATGAGCAGTTCTTC. Encoded protein: CASRGQGNNEQFF.

This chain uses TRBV5-1 with TRBJ2-2, with a possible D match to TRBD2 (6 bases). V was trimmed by 4 bases and J by 4 bases, leaving 14 bases between them. In germline, CDR1 is SGHRS, CDR2 YFSETQ. This CDR3 is built from 15 residues. CDR3 loop: CASSARGTGTGELFF. The DNA of the CDR3 is TGCGCCAGCAGCGCGCGGGGAACGGGCACCGGGGAGCTGTTTTTT.

The chain joins TRBV11-2 to TRBJ2-1, with TRBD2 matching 11 bases. CDR3 length equals 16 residues. In germline, CDR1 is SGHAT, CDR2 FQNNGV. The V segment lost 1 base and the J segment 10 bases; nucleotides outside the gene matches: 9. CDR3 loop: CASSLVGLAGGGEQFF. The CDR3 coding sequence is TGTGCCAGCAGCTTAGTAGGCCTAGCGGGGGGCGGGGAGCAGTTCTTC.

This clone showed up just a few times. The chain uses TRBV10-1 and TRBJ1-2, with unresolved D. The germline gives CDR1 WNHNN, CDR2 SYGVQD (reference sequence). This CDR3 contains 14 residues. V was cut by 0 bases and J by 5 bases, with 10 bases left in between. The CDR3 protein is CASSESVRKYGYTF. As DNA, the CDR3 is TGCGCCAGCAGTGAGTCGGTCAGAAAGTATGGCTACACCTTC.

The chain recombines TRBV6-5 with TRBJ2-1; TRBD1 might be the D (6 bases). CDR1 MNHEY and CDR2 SVGAGI come from the germline V gene. V was clipped by 5 bases and J by 9 bases, with 11 bases between them. CDR3 length equals 12 residues. The CDR3 spells CASSTDRFEQFF. Written as DNA, the CDR3 is TGTGCCAGCAGTACCGACAGGTTTGAGCAGTTCTTC.

This rearrangement joins TRBV25-1 to TRBJ1-1; D is unresolved. Trimming stripped 3 bases from V and 1 base from J, with 0 bases between. This CDR3 spans 11 amino acids. CDR1 is MGHDK, CDR2 SYGVNS, per germline. CDR3: CASSENTEAFF. Written as DNA, the CDR3 is TGTGCCAGCAGTGAGAACACTGAAGCTTTCTTT.

This clone appeared a single time. J is TRBJ2-7 and V is TRBV28; 7 nucleotides align to TRBD1. In germline, CDR1 is MDHEN, CDR2 SYDVKM. The CDR3 is 16 residues long. The V gene end was trimmed by 3 bases and the J gene end by 0 bases; junction bases not matched to a gene: 8. CDR3 sequence: CASSFRRDRPSYEQYF. The CDR3, as DNA: TGTGCCAGCAGTTTCCGACGGGACAGACCCTCCTACGAGCAGTACTTC.

The chain carries TRBV28 and TRBJ2-2; 8 bases align to TRBD2. The CDR3 is 14 amino acids. Trimming at V came to 7 bases and at J to 2 bases, leaving 3 bases not matched to a gene. CDR1 and CDR2 from the germline V gene are MDHEN and SYDVKM. This chain's CDR3 is CASISGTNTGELFF. DNA for the CDR3: TGTGCCAGCATTAGCGGGACAAACACCGGGGAGCTGTTTTTT.

The chain carries TRBV7-9 and TRBJ1-2; 7 bases are shared with TRBD1. The ends lost 2 bases at V and 3 bases at J; junction bases unmatched: 6. CDR1 is SEHNR, CDR2 FQNEAQ, per germline (reference sequence). The CDR3 totals 15 residues. The CDR3 sequence is CASSLFGQADYGYTF. In DNA, the CDR3 is TGTGCCAGCAGCTTATTCGGACAGGCCGACTATGGCTACACCTTC.

The V gene is TRBV18, the J gene TRBJ1-6; 8 nucleotides match TRBD1. The V gene end was trimmed by 2 bases and the J gene end by 0 bases; junction bases not matched to a gene: 3. This CDR3 spans 17 amino acids. In germline, CDR1 is KGHSH, CDR2 LQKENI. The CDR3 region is CASSPTGGSSYNSPLHF. The CDR3 nucleotides read TGTGCCAGCTCACCAACAGGGGGAAGCTCCTATAATTCACCCCTCCACTTT.

The rearrangement links TRBV5-1 to TRBJ2-3; D may be TRBD1 or TRBD2 (6 bases each). The CDR3 covers 15 residues. Trimming took 4 bases from V and 2 from J, leaving 14 bases between them. Germline CDR1 and CDR2: SGHRS and YFSETQ. CDR3: CASSPLGGDTDTQYF. CDR3 nucleotides: TGCGCCAGCAGCCCCCTGGGGGGCGACACAGATACGCAGTATTTT.

This chain links TRBV20-1 with TRBJ2-1; D call uncertain. This CDR3 is built from 11 residues. The V end was cut by 3 bases, the J end by 2 bases, with 2 bases between. Germline V gene data show CDR1 as DFQATT and CDR2 as SNEGSKA (reference sequence). CDR3 sequence reads: CSASPYNEQFF. CDR3 nucleotide sequence: TGCAGTGCTAGCCCCTACAATGAGCAGTTCTTC.

The table lists this clone with a count of one. The V gene is TRBV29-1, the J gene TRBJ1-1; TRBD1 matches at 10 bases. After removal of 3 bases from V and 8 bases from J, the junction contained 6 bases not matched to a gene. In germline, CDR1 is SQVTM, CDR2 ANQGSEA. This CDR3 has 13 residues. The CDR3 DNA reads TGCAGCGTTGAGCCCCAGGGACAGGGGGAAGCTTTCTTT. It codes for CSVEPQGQGEAFF.

The J gene is TRBJ1-2, the V gene TRBV6-6, with 8 bases fitting TRBD1. The CDR3 is 14 amino acids. Losses at the gene ends were 2 bases for V and 3 bases for J; bases not matched to a gene: 2. Germline V gene data show CDR1 as MNHNY and CDR2 as SVGAGI (reference sequence). The CDR3 sequence: CASSYGQGDYGYTF. The CDR3 region has the DNA TGTGCCAGCAGTTACGGACAGGGAGACTATGGCTACACCTTC.

This clone has just one count. The chain is built from TRBV6-1 and TRBJ1-1; no reliable D call. CDR3 length: 13 residues. Germline CDR1 MNHNS, CDR2 SASEGT. V gave up 6 bases and J gave up 4 bases, with 12 bases separating them. CDR3 sequence: CASRRLVSTEAFF. The CDR3 nucleotides read TGTGCCAGCAGGCGACTGGTGAGCACTGAAGCTTTCTTT.

The chain carries TRBV19 and TRBJ2-1; D not resolved. Trimming took off 1 base at V and 0 bases at J, with 7 bases between the two ends. There are 15 residues in the CDR3. Per germline, CDR1 LNHDA and CDR2 SQIVND (reference sequence). The CDR3 loop is CASSIAQSSYNEQFF. The CDR3 bases are TGTGCCAGTAGTATAGCCCAGAGCTCCTACAATGAGCAGTTCTTC.

The rearrangement links TRBV6-5 to TRBJ1-1; the match to TRBD1 covers 7 bases. CDR1 and CDR2 from the germline V gene are MNHEY and SVGAGI. The CDR3 is 12 amino acids. After removal of 6 bases from V and 8 bases from J, the junction contained 6 bases not matched to a gene. The CDR3 DNA follows: TGTGCCAGCAGCAAGACCAGGGGGGAAGCTTTCTTT. This gives the protein CASSKTRGEAFF.

The chain uses TRBV18 and TRBJ1-2; TRBD1 aligns across 10 bases. Trimming cost V 1 base and J 5 bases; bases outside gene matches: 7. Germline-derived CDR1 and CDR2 are KGHSH and LQKENI. This CDR3 has 16 amino acids. In DNA, the CDR3 is TGTGCCAGCTCACCACAAGGGACAGGGGTTTCGTATGGCTACACCTTC. It specifies CASSPQGTGVSYGYTF.

V is TRBV20-1 and J is TRBJ1-5; D ambiguous. The germline CDR1 and CDR2 sequences are DFQATT and SNEGSKA (reference sequence). The CDR3 is made up of 11 amino acids. Trimming pared 7 bases from V and 3 bases from J, leaving 7 bases between. This CDR3 reads CSVQPNQPQHF. CDR3 bases: TGCAGTGTCCAGCCCAATCAGCCCCAGCATTTT.

V and J are TRBV28 and TRBJ1-5; D is unresolved. V was trimmed by 6 bases and J by 0 bases, leaving 3 bases between them. The CDR3 extends over 12 amino acids. The germline gives CDR1 MDHEN, CDR2 SYDVKM. As DNA, the CDR3 is TGTGCCAGCAGCTTTAGCAATCAGCCCCAGCATTTT. Translating it yields CASSFSNQPQHF.

This rearrangement joins TRBV11-2 to TRBJ2-7; 8 bases map to TRBD1. Looked up from germline, CDR1 is SGHAT and CDR2 is FQNNGV. This CDR3 has 15 amino acids. Trimming at V came to 0 bases and at J to 5 bases, leaving 6 bases not matched to a gene. The DNA for the CDR3 is TGTGCCAGCAGCTTAGAGCCGGACAGGGAAGACGAGCAGTACTTC. Residues: CASSLEPDREDEQYF. The variable domain in full, with the rest retrieved from reference TRBV11-2 and TRBJ2-7, is EAGVAQSPRYKIIEKRQSVAFWCNPISGHATLYWYQQILGQGPKLLIQFQNNGVVDDSQLPKDRFSAERLKGVDSTLKIQPAKLEDSAVYLCASSLEPDREDEQYFGPGTRLTVT.

The V call is TRBV18, the J call TRBJ2-3, with D maybe TRBD1 (6 bases). The CDR3 consists of 15 residues. CDR1 is KGHSH, CDR2 LQKENI, per germline. Trimming removed 6 bases from V and 0 bases from J, with 13 bases in between. The CDR3 DNA is TGTGCCAGCTCTCCATGGACAGCTAGCACAGATACGCAGTATTTT. It encodes CASSPWTASTDTQYF.

V gene TRBV5-1 combines with J gene TRBJ2-5; TRBD1 might be the D (5 bases). The CDR3 has 14 residues. Looked up from germline, CDR1 is SGHRS and CDR2 is YFSETQ. Trimming removed 5 bases at V and 1 base at J, with 12 bases between. The DNA of the CDR3 is TGCGCCAGCAGGTCTCAGGGTTCCCAAGAGACCCAGTACTTC. The encoded protein is CASRSQGSQETQYF. Together with reference TRBV5-1 and TRBJ2-5, the CDR3 gives the full variable domain: KAGVTQTPRYLIKTRGQQVTLSCSPISGHRSVSWYQQTPGQGLQFLFEYFSETQRNKGNFPGRFSGRQFSNSRSEMNVSTLELGDSALYLCASRSQGSQETQYFGPGTRLLVL.

The genes are TRBV4-1 and TRBJ2-7; D not resolved. Looked up from germline, CDR1 is MGHRA and CDR2 is YSYEKL. There are 15 residues in the CDR3. V lost 1 base, J lost 0 bases, and 10 bases lay in between. The CDR3: CASSQGDINSYEQYF. The CDR3 region has the DNA TGCGCCAGCAGCCAAGGGGATATAAACTCCTACGAGCAGTACTTC.

J is TRBJ2-2 and V is TRBV6-1; TRBD2 aligns across 13 bases. This CDR3 is 15 amino acids long. Germline V gene sequence: CDR1 MNHNS, CDR2 SASEGT. J gave up 6 bases and V 8 bases, and 6 bases lay outside the gene matches. The CDR3 protein is CASQLAGGPAGELFF. CDR3 DNA sequence: TGTGCCAGCCAACTAGCGGGGGGGCCAGCCGGGGAGCTGTTTTTT.

Concerning this clone itself: The same CDR3 can be traced to other DNA sequences in this sample. This sequence joins TRBV5-1 and TRBJ2-1; 10 bases are shared with TRBD2. The V segment lost 4 bases and the J segment 6 bases; nucleotides outside the gene matches: 10. The CDR3 totals 16 residues. Germline V CDR1 and CDR2: SGHRS, YFSETQ. CDR3 in amino acids: CASSQRAAGGANEQFF. As DNA, the CDR3 is TGCGCCAGCAGCCAGAGGGCAGCGGGAGGGGCCAATGAGCAGTTCTTC.

The chain employs TRBV5-3 and TRBJ2-7, with TRBD2 matching 13 bases. TRBV5-3 is assigned to the ORF class and has an uncertain function. With 0 bases clipped from V and 7 bases from J, the junction kept 7 bases outside the gene matches. CDR3 length equals 16 residues. This CDR3 reads CARSLVPGLAGREQYF. In DNA form, the CDR3 reads TGTGCCAGAAGCTTGGTGCCGGGACTAGCGGGAAGGGAGCAGTACTTC.

The V gene is TRBV7-3, the J gene TRBJ2-1, with 7 bases that match TRBD2. V lost 4 bases and J lost 4; bases outside the gene matches: 7. The CDR3 contains 15 residues. CDR1 is SGHTA and CDR2 is FQGTGA in the germline V gene. CDR3 sequence: CASSSQPGGYNEQFF. The CDR3 DNA reads as TGTGCCAGCAGCTCCCAACCGGGGGGATACAATGAGCAGTTCTTC. The full variable domain, its missing parts supplied by reference TRBV7-3 and TRBJ2-1, is GAGVSQTPSNKVTEKGKYVELRCDPISGHTALYWYRQSLGQGPEFLIYFQGTGAADDSGLPNDRFFAVRPEGSVSTLKIQRTERGDSAVYLCASSSQPGGYNEQFFGPGTRLTVL.

This rearrangement joins TRBV10-3 to TRBJ1-1, with D unresolved. CDR3 length: 16 amino acids. V dropped 8 bases and J dropped 2 bases, with 21 bases sitting between them. Per the germline V gene, CDR1 is ENHRY and CDR2 is SYGVKD. The CDR3 coding sequence is TGTGCCATCGGGAATAATAGAGATTCCGGAAACACTGAAGCTTTCTTT. Translation: CAIGNNRDSGNTEAFF.

This clone was detected once. J is TRBJ2-3 and V is TRBV5-1; D is undetermined. Per the germline V gene, CDR1 is SGHRS and CDR2 is YFSETQ. This CDR3 has 11 amino acids. V was trimmed by 6 bases and J by 3 bases, leaving 5 bases between them. The DNA for the CDR3 is TGCGCCAGCAAGATAACAGATACGCAGTATTTT. Translation: CASKITDTQYF.